This T cell receptor beta chain was sequenced in a study of T cells in Graves' hyperthyroidism and ophthalmopathy. Overall study findings and caveats: Ophthalmopathy cases were set apart from stable hyperthyroidism by a 13 V-J model.

Those patients with uncontrolled infection, other autoimmune disease, pregnancy or lactation were excluded. The PBMCs were taken from roughly 10 ml of fresh peripheral blood. Concerning this clonotype: Its target is unknown.

The investigators amplified TCR beta CDR3 regions from RNA transcripts. An initial round of RT-PCR targeting the TCR CDR3 relied on the HTBI primer set. TCRdb reprocessed the multiplex PCR reads with MiXCR, giving one entry per CDR3 protein. The sample has approximately 330,000 distinct CDR3 sequences, approximately 18% seen once. The source of this sequence is a woman aged 50 to 60 with Graves' hyperthyroidism. The sequencing input was blood.

Written as DNA, the CDR3 is TGTGCCAGCAGTGATAGTAGGGCGTGGGGAACCGGGGAGCTGTTTTTT. Its protein is CASSDSRAWGTGELFF. The rearrangement links TRBV25-1 to TRBJ2-2, with D hard to call. Trimming took off 3 bases at V and 5 bases at J, with 16 bases between the two ends. Germline CDR1 and CDR2: MGHDK and SYGVNS. The CDR3 covers 16 residues.